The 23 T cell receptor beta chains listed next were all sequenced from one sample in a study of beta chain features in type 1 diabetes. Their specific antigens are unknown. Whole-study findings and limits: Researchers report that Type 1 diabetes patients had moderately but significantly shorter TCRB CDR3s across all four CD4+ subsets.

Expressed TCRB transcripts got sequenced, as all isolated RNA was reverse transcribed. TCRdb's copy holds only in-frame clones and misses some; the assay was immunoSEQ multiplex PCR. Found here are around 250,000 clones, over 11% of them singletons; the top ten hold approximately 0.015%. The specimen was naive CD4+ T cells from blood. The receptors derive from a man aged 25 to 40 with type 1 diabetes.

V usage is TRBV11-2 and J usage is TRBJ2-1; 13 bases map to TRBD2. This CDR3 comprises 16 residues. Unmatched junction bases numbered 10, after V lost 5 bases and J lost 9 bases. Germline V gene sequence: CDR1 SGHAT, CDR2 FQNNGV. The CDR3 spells CASSVQLAGGPIEQFF. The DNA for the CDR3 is TGTGCCAGCAGCGTTCAACTAGCGGGAGGGCCTATTGAGCAGTTCTTC.

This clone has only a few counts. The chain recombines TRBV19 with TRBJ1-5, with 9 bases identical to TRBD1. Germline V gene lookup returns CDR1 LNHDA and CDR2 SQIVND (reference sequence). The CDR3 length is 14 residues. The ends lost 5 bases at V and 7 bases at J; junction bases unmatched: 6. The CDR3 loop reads CASSPTGGSQPQHF. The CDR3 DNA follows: TGTGCCAGTAGTCCGACAGGGGGGAGCCAGCCCCAGCATTTT. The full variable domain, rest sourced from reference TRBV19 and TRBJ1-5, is DGGITQSPKYLFRKEGQNVTLSCEQNLNHDAMYWYRQDPGQGLRLIYYSQIVNDFQKGDIAEGYSVSREKKESFPLTVTSAQKNPTAFYLCASSPTGGSQPQHFGDGTRLSIL.

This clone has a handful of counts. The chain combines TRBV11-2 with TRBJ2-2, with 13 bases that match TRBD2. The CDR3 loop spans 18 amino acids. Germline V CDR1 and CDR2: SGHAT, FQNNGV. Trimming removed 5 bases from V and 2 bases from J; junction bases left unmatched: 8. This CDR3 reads CASSPWTSGRANTGELFF. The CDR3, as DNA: TGTGCCAGCAGCCCCTGGACTAGCGGGAGAGCCAACACCGGGGAGCTGTTTTTT.

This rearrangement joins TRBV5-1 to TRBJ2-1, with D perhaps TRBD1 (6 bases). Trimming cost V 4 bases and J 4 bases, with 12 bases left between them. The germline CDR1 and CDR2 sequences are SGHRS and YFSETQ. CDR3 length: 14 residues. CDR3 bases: TGCGCCAGCAGCCTACTAACAGGGTACAATGAGCAGTTCTTC. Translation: CASSLLTGYNEQFF.

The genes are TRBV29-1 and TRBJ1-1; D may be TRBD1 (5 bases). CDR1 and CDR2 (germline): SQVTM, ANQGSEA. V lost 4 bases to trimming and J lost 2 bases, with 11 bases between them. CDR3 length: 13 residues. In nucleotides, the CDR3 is TGCAGCGTTGGTAGGGGCCGAAACACTGAAGCTTTCTTT. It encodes CSVGRGRNTEAFF.

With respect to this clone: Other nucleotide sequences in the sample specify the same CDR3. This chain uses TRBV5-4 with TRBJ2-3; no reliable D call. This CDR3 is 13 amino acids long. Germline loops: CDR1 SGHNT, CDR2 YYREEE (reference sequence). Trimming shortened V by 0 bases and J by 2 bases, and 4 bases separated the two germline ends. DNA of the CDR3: TGTGCCAGCAGCTTGGACTCCACAGATACGCAGTATTTT. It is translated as CASSLDSTDTQYF.

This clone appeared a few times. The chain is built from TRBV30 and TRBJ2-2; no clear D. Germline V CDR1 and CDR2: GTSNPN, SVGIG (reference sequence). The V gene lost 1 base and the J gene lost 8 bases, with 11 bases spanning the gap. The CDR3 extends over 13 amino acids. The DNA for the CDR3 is TGTGCCTGGAGTGGTATAGCTTTAGGGGAGCTGTTTTTT. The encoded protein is CAWSGIALGELFF.

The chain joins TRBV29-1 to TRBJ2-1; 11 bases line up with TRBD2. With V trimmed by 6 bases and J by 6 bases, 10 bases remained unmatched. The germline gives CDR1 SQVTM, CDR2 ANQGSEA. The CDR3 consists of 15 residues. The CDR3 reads CSVLLTSGRGNEQFF. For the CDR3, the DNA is TGCAGCGTCTTGCTTACTAGCGGGAGAGGCAATGAGCAGTTCTTC.

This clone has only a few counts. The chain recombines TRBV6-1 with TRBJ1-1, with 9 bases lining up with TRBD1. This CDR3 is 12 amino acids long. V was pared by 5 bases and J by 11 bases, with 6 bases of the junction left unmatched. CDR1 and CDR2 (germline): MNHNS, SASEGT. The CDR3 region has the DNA TGTGCCAGCAGTCCGGGACAGGGAAGGGCTTTCTTT. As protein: CASSPGQGRAFF.

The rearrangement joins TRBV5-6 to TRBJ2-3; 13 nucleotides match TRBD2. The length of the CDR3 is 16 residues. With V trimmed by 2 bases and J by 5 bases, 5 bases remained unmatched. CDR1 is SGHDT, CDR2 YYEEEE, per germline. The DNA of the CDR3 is TGTGCCAGCAGCTTATTACTAGCGGGAGGGAGAGATACGCAGTATTTT. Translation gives CASSLLLAGGRDTQYF.

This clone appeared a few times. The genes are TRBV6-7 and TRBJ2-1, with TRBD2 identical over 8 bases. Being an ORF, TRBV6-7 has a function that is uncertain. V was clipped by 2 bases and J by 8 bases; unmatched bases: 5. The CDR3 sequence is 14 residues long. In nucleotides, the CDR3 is TGTGCCAGCAGTTACCGACTAGCGTGTGATGAGCAGTTCTTC. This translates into CASSYRLACDEQFF.

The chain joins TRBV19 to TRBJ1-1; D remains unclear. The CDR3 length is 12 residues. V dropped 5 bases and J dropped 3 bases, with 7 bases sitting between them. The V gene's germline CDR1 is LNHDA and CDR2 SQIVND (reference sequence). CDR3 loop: CASSALHTEAFF. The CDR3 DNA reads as TGTGCCAGTAGTGCGCTGCACACTGAAGCTTTCTTT.

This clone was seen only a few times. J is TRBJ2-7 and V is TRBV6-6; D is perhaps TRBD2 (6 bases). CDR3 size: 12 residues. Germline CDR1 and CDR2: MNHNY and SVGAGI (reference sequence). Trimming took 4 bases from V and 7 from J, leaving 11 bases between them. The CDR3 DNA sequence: TGTGCCAGCAGTTTACCCGGGACTGAGCAGTACTTC. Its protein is CASSLPGTEQYF.

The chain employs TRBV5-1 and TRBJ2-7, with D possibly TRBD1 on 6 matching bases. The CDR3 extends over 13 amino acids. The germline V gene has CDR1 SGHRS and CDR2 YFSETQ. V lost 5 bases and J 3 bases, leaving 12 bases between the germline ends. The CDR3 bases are TGCGCCAGCAGGCTGACAGGAGACTACGAGCAGTACTTC. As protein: CASRLTGDYEQYF.

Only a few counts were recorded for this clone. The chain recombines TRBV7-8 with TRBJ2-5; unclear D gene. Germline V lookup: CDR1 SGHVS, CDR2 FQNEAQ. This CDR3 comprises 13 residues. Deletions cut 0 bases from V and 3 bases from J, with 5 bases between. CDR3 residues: CASSLALKETQYF. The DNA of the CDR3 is TGTGCCAGCAGCTTAGCTTTAAAAGAGACCCAGTACTTC.

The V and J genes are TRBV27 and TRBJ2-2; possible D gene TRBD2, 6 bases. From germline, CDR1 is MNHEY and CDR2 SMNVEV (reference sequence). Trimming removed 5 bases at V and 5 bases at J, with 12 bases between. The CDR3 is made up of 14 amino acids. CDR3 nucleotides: TGTGCCAGCAGTCCCCGGGGAGGTACCGGGGAGCTGTTTTTT. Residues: CASSPRGGTGELFF.

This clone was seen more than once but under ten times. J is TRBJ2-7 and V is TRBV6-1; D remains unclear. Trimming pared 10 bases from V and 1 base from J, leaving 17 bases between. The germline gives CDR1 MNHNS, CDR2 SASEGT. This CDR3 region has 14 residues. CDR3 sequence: CATHPPRRSYEQYF. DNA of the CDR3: TGTGCCACCCATCCACCCAGGCGTTCCTACGAGCAGTACTTC.

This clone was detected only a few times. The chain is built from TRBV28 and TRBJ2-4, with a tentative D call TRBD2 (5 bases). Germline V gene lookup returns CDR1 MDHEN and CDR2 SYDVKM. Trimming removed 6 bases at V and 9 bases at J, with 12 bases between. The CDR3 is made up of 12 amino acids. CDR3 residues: CASSSDLAIQYF. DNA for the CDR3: TGTGCCAGCAGCTCGGACCTAGCCATTCAGTACTTC. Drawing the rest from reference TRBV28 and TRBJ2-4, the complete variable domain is DVKVTQSSRYLVKRTGEKVFLECVQDMDHENMFWYRQDPGLGLRLIYFSYDVKMKEKGDIPEGYSVSREKKERFSLILESASTNQTSMYLCASSSDLAIQYFGAGTRLSVL.

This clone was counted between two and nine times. CDR3 residues: CASSLGTSGPYNEQFF. The DNA of the CDR3 is TGTGCCAGCAGTCTCGGGACTAGCGGTCCCTACAATGAGCAGTTCTTC. The V gene is TRBV27, the J gene TRBJ2-1; 11 nucleotides match TRBD2. CDR3 size: 16 residues. In germline, CDR1 is MNHEY, CDR2 SMNVEV (reference sequence). V shed 5 bases and J 2 bases; nucleotides not matched to a gene: 5.

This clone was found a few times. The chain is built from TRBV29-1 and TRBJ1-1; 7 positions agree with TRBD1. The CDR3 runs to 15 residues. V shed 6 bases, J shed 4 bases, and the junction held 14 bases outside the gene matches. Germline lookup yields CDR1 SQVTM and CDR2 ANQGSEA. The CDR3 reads CSVTPGTAGGTEAFF. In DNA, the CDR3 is TGCAGCGTCACCCCCGGGACAGCCGGGGGCACTGAAGCTTTCTTT.

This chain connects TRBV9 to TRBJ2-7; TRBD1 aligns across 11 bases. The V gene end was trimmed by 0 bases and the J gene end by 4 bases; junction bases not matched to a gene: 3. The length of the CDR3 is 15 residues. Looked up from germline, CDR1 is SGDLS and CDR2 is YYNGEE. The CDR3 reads CASSVEGQGAYEQYF. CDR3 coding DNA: TGTGCCAGCAGCGTAGAAGGACAGGGGGCGTACGAGCAGTACTTC.

This chain's CDR3 is CASTRGGAREQYF. Here the CDR3 DNA reads TGTGCCAGCACCCGCGGGGGGGCGAGAGAGCAGTACTTC. The rearrangement joins TRBV7-8 to TRBJ2-7; 9 bases fit TRBD2. The CDR3 totals 13 residues. V lost 7 bases to trimming and J lost 7 bases; unmatched junction nucleotides: 8. Germline-derived CDR1 and CDR2 are SGHVS and FQNEAQ.

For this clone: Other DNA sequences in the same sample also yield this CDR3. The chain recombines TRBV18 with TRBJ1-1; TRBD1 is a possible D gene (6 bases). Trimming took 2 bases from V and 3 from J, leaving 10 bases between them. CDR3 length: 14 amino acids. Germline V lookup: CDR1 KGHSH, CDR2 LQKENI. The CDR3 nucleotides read TGTGCCAGCTCACCAAGGGAGGGGGACACTGAAGCTTTCTTT. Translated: CASSPREGDTEAFF.